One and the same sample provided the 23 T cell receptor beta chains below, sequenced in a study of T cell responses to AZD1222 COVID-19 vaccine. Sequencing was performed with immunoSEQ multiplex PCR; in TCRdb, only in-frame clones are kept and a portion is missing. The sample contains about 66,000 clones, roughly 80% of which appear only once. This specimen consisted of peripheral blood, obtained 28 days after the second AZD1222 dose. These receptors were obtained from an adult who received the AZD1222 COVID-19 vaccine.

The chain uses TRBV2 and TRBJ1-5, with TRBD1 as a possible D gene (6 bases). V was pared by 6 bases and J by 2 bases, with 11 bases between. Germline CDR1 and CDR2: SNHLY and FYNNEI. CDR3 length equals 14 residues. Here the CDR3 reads CASRETGGNQPQHF. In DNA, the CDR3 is TGTGCCAGCAGGGAGACAGGCGGCAATCAGCCCCAGCATTTT. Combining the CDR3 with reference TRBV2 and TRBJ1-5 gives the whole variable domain EPEVTQTPSHQVTQMGQEVILRCVPISNHLYFYWYRQILGQKVEFLVSFYNNEISEKSEIFDDQFSVERPDGSNFTLKIRSTKLEDSAMYFCASRETGGNQPQHFGDGTRLSIL.

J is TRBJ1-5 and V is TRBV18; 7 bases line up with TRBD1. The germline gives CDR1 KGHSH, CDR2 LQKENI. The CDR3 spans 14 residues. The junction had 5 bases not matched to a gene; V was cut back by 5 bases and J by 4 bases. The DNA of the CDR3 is TGTGCCAGCTCAGCTGGACAGGTGAATCAGCCCCAGCATTTT. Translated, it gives CASSAGQVNQPQHF.

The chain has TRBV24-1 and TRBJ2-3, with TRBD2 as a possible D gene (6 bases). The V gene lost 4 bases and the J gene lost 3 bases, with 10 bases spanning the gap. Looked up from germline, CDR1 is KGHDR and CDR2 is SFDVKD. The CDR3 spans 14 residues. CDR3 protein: CATSEPLATDTQYF. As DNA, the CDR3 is TGTGCCACCAGTGAACCTCTAGCGACAGATACGCAGTATTTT.

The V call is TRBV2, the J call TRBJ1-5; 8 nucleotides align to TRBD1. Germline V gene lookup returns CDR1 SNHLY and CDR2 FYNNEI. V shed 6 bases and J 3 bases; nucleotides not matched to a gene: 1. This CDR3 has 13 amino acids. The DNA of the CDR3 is TGTGCCAGCAGGACAGGGGACAATCAGCCCCAGCATTTT. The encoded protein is CASRTGDNQPQHF.

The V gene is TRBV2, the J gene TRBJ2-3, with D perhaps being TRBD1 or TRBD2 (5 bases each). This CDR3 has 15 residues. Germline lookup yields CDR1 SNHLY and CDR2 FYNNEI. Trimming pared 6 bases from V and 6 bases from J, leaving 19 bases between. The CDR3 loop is CASRRGVLGADTQYF. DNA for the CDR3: TGTGCCAGCAGGCGAGGGGTTCTAGGGGCGGATACGCAGTATTTT.

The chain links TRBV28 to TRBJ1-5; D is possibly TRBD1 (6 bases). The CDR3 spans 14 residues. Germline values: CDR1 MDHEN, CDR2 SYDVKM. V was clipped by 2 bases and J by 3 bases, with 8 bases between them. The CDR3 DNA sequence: TGTGCCAGCAGTTTACCAGGGGTCAATCAGCCCCAGCATTTT. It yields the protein CASSLPGVNQPQHF.

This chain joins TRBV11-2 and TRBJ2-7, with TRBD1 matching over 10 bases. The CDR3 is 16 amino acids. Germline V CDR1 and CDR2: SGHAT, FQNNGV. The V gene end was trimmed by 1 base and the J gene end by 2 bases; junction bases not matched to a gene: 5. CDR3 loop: CASSLGTGGPTYEQYF. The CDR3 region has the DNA TGTGCCAGCAGCTTAGGGACAGGGGGTCCCACCTACGAGCAGTACTTC.

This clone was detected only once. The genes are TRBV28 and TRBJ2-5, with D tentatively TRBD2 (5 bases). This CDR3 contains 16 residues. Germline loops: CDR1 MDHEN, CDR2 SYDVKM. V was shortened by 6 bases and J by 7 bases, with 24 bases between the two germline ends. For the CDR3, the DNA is TGTGCCAGCAGCCTAGGTTGGTCCGGCGGGCAATTGACCCAGTACTTC. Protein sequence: CASSLGWSGGQLTQYF.

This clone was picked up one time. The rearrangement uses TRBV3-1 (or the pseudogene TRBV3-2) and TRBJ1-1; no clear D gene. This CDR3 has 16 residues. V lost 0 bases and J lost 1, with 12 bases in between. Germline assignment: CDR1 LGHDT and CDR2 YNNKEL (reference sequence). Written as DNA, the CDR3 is TGTGCCAGCAGCCAAGAGAGTTCGGCTCCGAACACTGAAGCTTTCTTT. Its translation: CASSQESSAPNTEAFF.

Here the CDR3 reads CASSLAQGGEQYF. The DNA of the CDR3 is TGCGCCAGCAGCTTGGCGCAGGGTGGCGAGCAGTACTTC. The chain links TRBV5-1 to TRBJ2-7; a weak D match, TRBD1 (5 bases). This CDR3 is built from 13 residues. Deletions cut 0 bases from V and 6 bases from J, with 10 bases between. Germline CDR1 and CDR2: SGHRS and YFSETQ.

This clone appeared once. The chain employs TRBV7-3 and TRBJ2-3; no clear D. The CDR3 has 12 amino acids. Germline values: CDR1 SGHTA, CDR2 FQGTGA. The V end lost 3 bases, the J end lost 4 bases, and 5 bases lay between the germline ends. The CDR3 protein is CASSFHADTQYF. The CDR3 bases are TGTGCCAGCAGCTTTCACGCAGATACGCAGTATTTT.

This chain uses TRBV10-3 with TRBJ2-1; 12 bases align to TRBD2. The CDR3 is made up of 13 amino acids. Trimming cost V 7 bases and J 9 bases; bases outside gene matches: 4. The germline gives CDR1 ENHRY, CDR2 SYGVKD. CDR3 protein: CAITSGGATEQFF. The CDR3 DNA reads TGTGCCATCACTAGCGGGGGGGCCACTGAGCAGTTCTTC.

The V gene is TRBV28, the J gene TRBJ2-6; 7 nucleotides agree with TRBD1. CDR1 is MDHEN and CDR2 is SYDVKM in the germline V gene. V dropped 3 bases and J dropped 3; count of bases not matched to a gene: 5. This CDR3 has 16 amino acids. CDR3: CASSFRDRVGANVLTF. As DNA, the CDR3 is TGTGCCAGCAGTTTCCGTGACAGGGTTGGGGCCAACGTCCTGACTTTC.

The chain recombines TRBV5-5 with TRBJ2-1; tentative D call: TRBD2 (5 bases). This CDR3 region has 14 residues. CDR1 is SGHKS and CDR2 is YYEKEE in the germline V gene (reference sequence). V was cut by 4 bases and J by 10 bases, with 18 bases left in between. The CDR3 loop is CASSPSRAPAEQFF. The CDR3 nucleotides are TGTGCCAGCAGCCCGTCGAGGGCACCTGCCGAGCAGTTCTTC.

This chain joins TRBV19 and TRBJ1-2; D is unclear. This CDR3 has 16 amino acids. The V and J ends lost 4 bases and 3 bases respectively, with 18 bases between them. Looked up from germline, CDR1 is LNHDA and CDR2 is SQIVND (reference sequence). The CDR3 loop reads CASSSNSWAQDYGYTF. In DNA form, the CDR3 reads TGTGCCAGTAGTAGTAATTCTTGGGCCCAGGACTATGGCTACACCTTC.

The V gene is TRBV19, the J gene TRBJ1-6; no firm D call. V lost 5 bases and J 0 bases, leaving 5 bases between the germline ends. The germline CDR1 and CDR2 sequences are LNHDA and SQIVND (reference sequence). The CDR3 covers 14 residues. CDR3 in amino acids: CASSRTSYNSPLHF. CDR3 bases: TGTGCCAGTAGTCGGACCTCCTATAATTCACCCCTCCACTTT.

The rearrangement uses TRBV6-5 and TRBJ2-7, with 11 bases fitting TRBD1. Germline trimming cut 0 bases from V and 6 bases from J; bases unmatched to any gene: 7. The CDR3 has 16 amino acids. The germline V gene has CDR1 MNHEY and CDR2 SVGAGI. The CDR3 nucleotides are TGTGCCAGCAGTTACTCCGGACAGGGGGCAAAGGGCGAGCAGTACTTC. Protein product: CASSYSGQGAKGEQYF.

CDR3 in amino acids: CSARHYNEQFF. CDR3 nucleotides: TGCAGTGCTAGGCACTACAATGAGCAGTTCTTC. The genes are TRBV20-1 and TRBJ2-1; no clear D gene. The CDR3 is 11 residues long. The ends were cut back, 3 bases at V and 3 bases at J, with 3 bases in the middle. CDR1 is DFQATT and CDR2 is SNEGSKA in the germline V gene (reference sequence).

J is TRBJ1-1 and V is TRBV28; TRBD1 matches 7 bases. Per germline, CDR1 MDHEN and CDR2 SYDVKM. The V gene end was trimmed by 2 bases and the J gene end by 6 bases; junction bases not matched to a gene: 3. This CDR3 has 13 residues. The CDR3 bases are TGTGCCAGCAGTTTAAGGGACAGCCCTGAAGCTTTCTTT. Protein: CASSLRDSPEAFF.

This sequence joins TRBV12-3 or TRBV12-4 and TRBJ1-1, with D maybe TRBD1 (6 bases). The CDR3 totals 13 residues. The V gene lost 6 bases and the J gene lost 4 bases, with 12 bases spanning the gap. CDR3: CASRQTGSTEAFF. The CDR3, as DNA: TGTGCCAGCAGACAAACAGGGTCCACTGAAGCTTTCTTT.

CDR3 amino acids: CASSSRWTGRGEGYTF. The CDR3 DNA reads as TGCGCCAGCAGCTCCCGATGGACAGGGCGGGGAGAAGGCTACACCTTC. The chain links TRBV5-1 to TRBJ1-2; 8 nucleotides match TRBD1. The V gene end was trimmed by 3 bases and the J gene end by 8 bases; junction bases not matched to a gene: 15. This CDR3 is 16 amino acids long. CDR1 is SGHRS and CDR2 is YFSETQ in the germline V gene.

The CDR3, as DNA: TGTGCCAGCAGTTTAGGGACAGTGTATAATTCACCCCTCCACTTT. Protein sequence: CASSLGTVYNSPLHF. The rearrangement uses TRBV27 and TRBJ1-6, with TRBD1 identical over 7 bases. This CDR3 region has 15 residues. The germline V gene encodes CDR1 MNHEY and CDR2 SMNVEV (reference sequence). V was clipped by 2 bases and J by 4 bases; unmatched bases: 2.

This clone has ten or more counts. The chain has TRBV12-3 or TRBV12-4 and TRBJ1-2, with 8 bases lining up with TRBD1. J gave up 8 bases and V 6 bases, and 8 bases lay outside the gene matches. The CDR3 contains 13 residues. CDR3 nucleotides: TGTGCCAGCAGCCAACAGGGGGAAAGGGGCTACACCTTC. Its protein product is CASSQQGERGYTF.